Detailed here is one T cell receptor (beta chain). Its specificity is unknown. It was about 210 ng DNA, approximately 28,000 T cell genomes, that sorted-subset replicate PCRs used. Using immunoSEQ multiplex PCR, the repertoire was profiled, and TCRdb retains in-frame clones only, with some absent. Counted here are roughly 700,000 clones, roughly 70% occurring once; the ten biggest clones make up about 1.8%. The data belong to a study of shared clonotypes between healthy human individuals. Study observations and caveats: Larger estimated richness was generally seen in naive subsets than in memory subsets. Relative to their counterparts shared across all four donors, non-shared clonotypes exhibited diminished generation probabilities.

The CDR3 has 15 residues. V was clipped by 2 bases and J by 3 bases, with 13 bases between them. The germline gives CDR1 SGHVS, CDR2 FNYEAQ. The rearrangement joins TRBV7-6 to TRBJ1-1, with D tentatively TRBD1 (6 bases). This TCR derives from a woman aged 25-40 years in good health. The material sequenced was memory CD4+ T cells sorted from blood. Subset defined: CD45RA-negative fraction. The CDR3 loop reads CASSLQGRGDTEAFF. Here the CDR3 DNA reads TGTGCCAGCAGCTTACAGGGGCGGGGAGACACTGAAGCTTTCTTT.